This T cell receptor (beta chain) was captured in a study of blood T cell repertoires in COVID-19. Study in general: The analysed material was cDNA or gDNA that came from T cells, B-cell-depleted T cells, or PBMCs.

The CDR3 spans 14 residues. V lost 5 bases, J lost 0 bases, and 6 bases stayed unmatched. Germline V gene lookup returns CDR1 GTSNPN and CDR2 SVGIG (reference sequence). Original processing methods: Scientists estimated how many nucleated cells there were by amplifying reference gene primers. The protocol was immunoSEQ multiplex PCR, while the TCRdb copy is restricted to in-frame clones and leaves out a portion. The DNA gave D and trimming, while V, J and clone size come from that table. Here the sample spans over 200,000 clones, about 88% being singletons. The receptor's source is a man in his forties or fifties with active or convalescent COVID-19. Sequencing was done on a sample of peripheral blood. The chain has TRBV30 and TRBJ1-1, with 7 nucleotides matching TRBD1. Here the CDR3 DNA reads TGTGCCTGGGCGGGACAGTACCTGAACACTGAAGCTTTCTTT. Translation gives CAWAGQYLNTEAFF.